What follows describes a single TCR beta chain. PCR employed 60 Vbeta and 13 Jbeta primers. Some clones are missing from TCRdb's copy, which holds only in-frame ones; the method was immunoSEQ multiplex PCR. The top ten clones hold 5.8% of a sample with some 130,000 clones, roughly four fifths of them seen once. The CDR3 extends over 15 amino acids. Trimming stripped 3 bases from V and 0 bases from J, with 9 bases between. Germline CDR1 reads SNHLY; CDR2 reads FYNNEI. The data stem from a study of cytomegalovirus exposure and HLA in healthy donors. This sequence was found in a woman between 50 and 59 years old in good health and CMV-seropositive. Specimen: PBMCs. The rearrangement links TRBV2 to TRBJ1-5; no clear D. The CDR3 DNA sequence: TGTGCCAGCAGTGACTTCGGGGTTAGCAATCAGCCCCAGCATTTT. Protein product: CASSDFGVSNQPQHF.